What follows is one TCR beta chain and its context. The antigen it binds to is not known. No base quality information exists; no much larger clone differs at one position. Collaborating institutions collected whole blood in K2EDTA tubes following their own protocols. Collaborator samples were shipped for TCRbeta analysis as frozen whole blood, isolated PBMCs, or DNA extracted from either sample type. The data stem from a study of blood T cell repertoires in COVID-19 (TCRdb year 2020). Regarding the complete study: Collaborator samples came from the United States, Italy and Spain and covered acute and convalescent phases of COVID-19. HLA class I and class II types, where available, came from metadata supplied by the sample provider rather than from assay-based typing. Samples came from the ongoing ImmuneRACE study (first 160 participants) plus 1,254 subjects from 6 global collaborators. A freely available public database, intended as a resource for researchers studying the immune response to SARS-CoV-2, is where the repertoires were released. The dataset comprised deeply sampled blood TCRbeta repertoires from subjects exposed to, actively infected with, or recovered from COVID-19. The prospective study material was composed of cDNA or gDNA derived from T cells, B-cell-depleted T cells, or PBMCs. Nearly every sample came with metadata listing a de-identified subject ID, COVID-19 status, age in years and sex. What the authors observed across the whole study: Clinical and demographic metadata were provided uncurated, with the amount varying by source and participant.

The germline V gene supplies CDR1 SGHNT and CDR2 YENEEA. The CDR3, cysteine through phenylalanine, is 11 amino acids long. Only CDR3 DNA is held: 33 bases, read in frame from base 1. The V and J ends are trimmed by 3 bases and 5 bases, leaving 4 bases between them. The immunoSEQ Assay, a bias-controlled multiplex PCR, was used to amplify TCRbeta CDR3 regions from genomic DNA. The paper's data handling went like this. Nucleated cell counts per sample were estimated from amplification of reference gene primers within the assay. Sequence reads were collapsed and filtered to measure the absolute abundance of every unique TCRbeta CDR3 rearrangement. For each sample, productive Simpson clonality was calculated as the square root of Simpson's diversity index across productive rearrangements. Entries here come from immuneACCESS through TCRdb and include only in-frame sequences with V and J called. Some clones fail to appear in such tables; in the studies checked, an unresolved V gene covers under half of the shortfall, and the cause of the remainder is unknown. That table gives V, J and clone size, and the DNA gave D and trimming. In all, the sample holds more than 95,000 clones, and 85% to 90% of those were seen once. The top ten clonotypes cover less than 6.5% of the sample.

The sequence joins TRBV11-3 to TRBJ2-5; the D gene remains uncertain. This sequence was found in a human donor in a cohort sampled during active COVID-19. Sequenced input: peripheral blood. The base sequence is TGTGCCAGCAGCTTGAGGGAGACCCAGTACTTC. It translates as CASSLRETQYF.